This is a list of T cell receptor beta chains from one sample in a study of CD8 T cells in Susac syndrome. TCRdb re-analysed the immunoSEQ multiplex PCR reads in MiXCR, keeping a single row per CDR3 protein. Here the sample spans around 130,000 distinct CDR3 sequences, roughly 95% being singletons. The sequencing sample was made of CD4+ T cells from PBMCs. The receptor set was obtained from a human donor with Susac syndrome. Each CDR3 is given with its conserved first and last residue. A D gene is named only where the DNA matches it firmly. Not all rows give a size; the values are once, few, many and, for expanded clones, a class.

clone size: -; J gene: TRBJ2-7; V gene: TRBV3-1; D gene: TRBD1; CDR3 protein: CASSRLRTGGHEQYF
clone size: -; J gene: TRBJ2-5; V gene: TRBV5-6; D gene: -; CDR3 protein: CASSNRVETQYF
clone size: -; J gene: TRBJ2-7; V gene: TRBV25-1; D gene: -; CDR3 protein: CASSSWSEDEQYF
clone size: -; J gene: TRBJ1-5; V gene: TRBV20-1; D gene: -; CDR3 protein: CSASPGPGKPQHF
clone size: few; J gene: TRBJ1-1; V gene: TRBV12-3/TRBV12-4; D gene: -; CDR3 protein: CASSLGVTEAFF
clone size: -; J gene: TRBJ2-1; V gene: TRBV20-1; D gene: TRBD2; CDR3 protein: CSARDPQNSGSAGEQFF
clone size: -; J gene: TRBJ1-5; V gene: TRBV7-2; D gene: -; CDR3 protein: CASSPDGLLPQHF
clone size: -; J gene: TRBJ1-2; V gene: TRBV6-1; D gene: -; CDR3 protein: CASSYDSLGGYTF
clone size: once; J gene: TRBJ2-7; V gene: TRBV10-3; D gene: TRBD1; CDR3 protein: CAIRGTGETYEQYF
clone size: -; J gene: TRBJ2-5; V gene: TRBV3-1; D gene: -; CDR3 protein: CASSQAGTYQETQYF
clone size: once; J gene: TRBJ2-1; V gene: TRBV20-1; D gene: -; CDR3 protein: CSARPSNEQFF